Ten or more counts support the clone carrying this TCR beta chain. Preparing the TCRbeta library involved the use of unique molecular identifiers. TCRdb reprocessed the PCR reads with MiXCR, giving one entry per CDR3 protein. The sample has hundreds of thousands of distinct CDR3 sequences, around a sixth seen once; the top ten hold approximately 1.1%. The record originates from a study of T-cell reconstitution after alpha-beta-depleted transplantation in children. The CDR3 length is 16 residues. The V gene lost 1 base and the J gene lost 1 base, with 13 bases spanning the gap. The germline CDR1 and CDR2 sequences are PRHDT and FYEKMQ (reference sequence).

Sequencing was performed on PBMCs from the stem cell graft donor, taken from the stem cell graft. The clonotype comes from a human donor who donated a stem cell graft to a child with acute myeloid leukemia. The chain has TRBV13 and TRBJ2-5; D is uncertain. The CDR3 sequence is CASSLASGRRQETQYF. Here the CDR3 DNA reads TGTGCCAGCAGCTTAGCATCGGGCAGGCGCCAAGAGACCCAGTACTTC.